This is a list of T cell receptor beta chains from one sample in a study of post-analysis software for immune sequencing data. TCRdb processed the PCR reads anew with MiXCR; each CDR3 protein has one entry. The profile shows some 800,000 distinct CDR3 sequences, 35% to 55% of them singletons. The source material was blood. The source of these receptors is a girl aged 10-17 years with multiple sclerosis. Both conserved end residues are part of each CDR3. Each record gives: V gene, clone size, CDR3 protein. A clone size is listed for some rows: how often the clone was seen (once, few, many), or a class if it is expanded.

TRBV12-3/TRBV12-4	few	CASTWTGGEAFF
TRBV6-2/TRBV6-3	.	CASSYENYSNQPQHF
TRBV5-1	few	CASRNTTKNIQYF
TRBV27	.	CASSFGTSVYEQYF
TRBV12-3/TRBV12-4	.	CASSLAGLAGDYEQYF
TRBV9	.	CASSVESGSKETQYF
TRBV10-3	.	CAISEGQEETQYF
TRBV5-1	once	CASSGDSTSGSYEQFF
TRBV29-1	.	CSVEGTSGDYEQYF
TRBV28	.	CASSFSGTGEFNQPQHF
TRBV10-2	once	CASSRKNRAHEQHIQYF
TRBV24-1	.	CATSDSEAGAFNEQFF
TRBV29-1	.	CSAPGFENTGELFF
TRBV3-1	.	CASSREQGNTEAFF
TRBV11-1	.	CASSLPGTGHNEQYF
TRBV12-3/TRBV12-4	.	CASRRSREDTDTQYF
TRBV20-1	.	CSARSSQNSYNEQFF
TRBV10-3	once	CAIRRTGDSNQPQHF
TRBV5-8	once	CASSLPGAPPAQYF
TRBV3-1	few	CASSRTSGKETQYF
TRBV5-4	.	CASSLPETSSYGYTF
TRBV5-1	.	CASSLEPELNEQFF
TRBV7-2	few	CASSRQGRSEQYF
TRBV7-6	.	CASSLGEGISNEQFF
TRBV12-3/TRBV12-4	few	CASSLRRGPYEQYF
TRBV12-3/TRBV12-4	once	CASSLPPETQYF
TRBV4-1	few	CASSQEGGTDTQYF
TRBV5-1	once	CASSEGDEDNTGELFF
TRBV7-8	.	CASSALYGTYEQYF
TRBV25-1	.	CASSGESGTDLQYF
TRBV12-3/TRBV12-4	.	CASSFTTGELFF
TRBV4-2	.	CASSQTLATGELFF
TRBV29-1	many	CSVGSGHGYTF
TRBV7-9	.	CASSSWTGGLNQTQYF
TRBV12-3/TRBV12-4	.	CASSVSGGPVQYF
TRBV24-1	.	CATSEWGGHEQYF
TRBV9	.	CASRGGTTSPGANVLTF
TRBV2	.	CACRPMTSNNEQFF
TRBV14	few	CASSQGKQPQHF
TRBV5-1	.	CASSLGTYVAKNIQYF
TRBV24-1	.	CATSDPGQYQETQYF
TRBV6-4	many	CASSERLWVEQYF